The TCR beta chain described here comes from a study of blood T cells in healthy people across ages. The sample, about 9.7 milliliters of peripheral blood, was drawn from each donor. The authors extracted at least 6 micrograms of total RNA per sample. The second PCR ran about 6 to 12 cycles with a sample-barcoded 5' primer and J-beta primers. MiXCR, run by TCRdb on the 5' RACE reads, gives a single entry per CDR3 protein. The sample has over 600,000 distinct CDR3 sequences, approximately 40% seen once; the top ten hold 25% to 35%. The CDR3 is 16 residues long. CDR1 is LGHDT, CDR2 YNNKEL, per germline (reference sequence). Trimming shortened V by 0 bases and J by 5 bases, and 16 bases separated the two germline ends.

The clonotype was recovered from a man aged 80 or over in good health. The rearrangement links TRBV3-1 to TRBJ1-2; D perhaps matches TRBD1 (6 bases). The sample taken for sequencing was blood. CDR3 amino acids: CASSQDVSGGRYGYTF. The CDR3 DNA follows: TGTGCCAGCAGCCAAGATGTTTCTGGGGGCCGGTATGGCTACACCTTC.